The 9 T cell receptor beta chains given below trace back to one sample, sequenced in a study of CD8 T cells in Susac syndrome. With random hexamers, roughly 0.45 to 1 ug RNA was reverse transcribed. TCRdb reanalysed the immunoSEQ multiplex PCR reads using MiXCR and keeps one entry per CDR3 protein. The data contain about 140,000 distinct CDR3 sequences, roughly 94% of them singletons. Sequenced material: CD4+ T cells from PBMCs. The origin of the receptors is a human donor with Susac syndrome.

The chain is built from TRBV20-1 and TRBJ2-7; perhaps TRBD1 as D (5 bases). Germline V gene sequence: CDR1 DFQATT, CDR2 SNEGSKA (reference sequence). CDR3 length: 14 amino acids. Trimming pared 0 bases from V and 5 bases from J, leaving 14 bases between. In nucleotides, the CDR3 is TGCAGTGCTAGAGAACCGGCAGGGTGGGACGAGCAGTACTTC. Translated, it gives CSAREPAGWDEQYF.

The rearrangement uses TRBV2 and TRBJ2-1; 15 bases align to TRBD2. Germline loops: CDR1 SNHLY, CDR2 FYNNEI. The CDR3 runs to 15 residues. With 5 bases clipped from V and 9 bases from J, the junction kept 5 bases outside the gene matches. CDR3 sequence reads: CASSYSGLAGGEQFF. The CDR3 DNA reads as TGTGCCAGCAGTTACTCGGGACTAGCGGGGGGTGAGCAGTTCTTC.

The CDR3 DNA is TGTGCCACCCGGTTGAGGCCTACGGCAGATACGCAGTATTTT. Translated: CATRLRPTADTQYF. The chain carries TRBV19 and TRBJ2-3; D gene ambiguous. The V end was cut by 10 bases, the J end by 4 bases, with 18 bases between. This CDR3 is 14 amino acids long. Germline loops: CDR1 LNHDA, CDR2 SQIVND (reference sequence). The whole variable domain, remainder taken from reference TRBV19 and TRBJ2-3, is DGGITQSPKYLFRKEGQNVTLSCEQNLNHDAMYWYRQDPGQGLRLIYYSQIVNDFQKGDIAEGYSVSREKKESFPLTVTSAQKNPTAFYLCATRLRPTADTQYFGPGTRLTVL.

This clonotype was found a few times. The V gene is TRBV18, the J gene TRBJ1-2; tentative D call: TRBD1 (5 bases). Trimming removed 5 bases from V and 2 bases from J, with 9 bases in between. CDR3 length: 13 residues. Germline CDR1 and CDR2: KGHSH and LQKENI. In nucleotides, the CDR3 is TGTGCCAGCTCAGGGACCCTAAACTATGGCTACACCTTC. This gives the protein CASSGTLNYGYTF.

This clonotype was seen a few times. The genes are TRBV6-2 or TRBV6-3 and TRBJ2-1, with 9 nucleotides matching TRBD2. CDR3 size: 15 residues. After removal of 6 bases from V and 0 bases from J, the junction contained 3 bases not matched to a gene. CDR1 and CDR2 from the germline V gene are MNHEY and SVGEGT. The CDR3 DNA follows: TGTGCCAGCAGGATAGCGGGAGCCTCCTACAATGAGCAGTTCTTC. Its translation: CASRIAGASYNEQFF.

V is TRBV7-2 and J is TRBJ2-3; D is uncertain. CDR1 SGHTA and CDR2 FQGNSA come from the germline V gene. This CDR3 is built from 12 residues. The germline V and J ends were trimmed by 1 base and 8 bases, with 7 bases remaining between them. The CDR3 protein is CASSLGAVTQYF. CDR3 bases: TGTGCCAGCAGCTTAGGGGCGGTTACGCAGTATTTT. The variable domain in full, completed from reference TRBV7-2 and TRBJ2-3, reads GAGVSQSPSNKVTEKGKDVELRCDPISGHTALYWYRQSLGQGLEFLIYFQGNSAPDKSGLPSDRFSAERTGGSVSTLTIQRTQQEDSAVYLCASSLGAVTQYFGPGTRLTVL.

Written as DNA, the CDR3 is TGCAGTGCTTCACTAGCGGGAGTAGGCGAGCAGTACTTC. This gives the protein CSASLAGVGEQYF. V gene TRBV20-1 combines with J gene TRBJ2-7; 11 positions match TRBD2. This CDR3 spans 13 amino acids. V lost 5 bases to trimming and J lost 6 bases; unmatched junction nucleotides: 6. Germline V gene sequence: CDR1 DFQATT, CDR2 SNEGSKA (reference sequence).

V gene TRBV30 combines with J gene TRBJ2-2, with 7 positions matching TRBD1. CDR3 length: 13 residues. CDR1 is GTSNPN, CDR2 SVGIG, per germline (reference sequence). V shed 8 bases, J shed 6 bases, and the junction held 9 bases outside the gene matches. The CDR3 region has the DNA TGTGCCGCCCAGACGAGGGGGCCCGGGGAGCTGTTTTTT. Its protein product is CAAQTRGPGELFF.

This chain uses TRBV5-6 with TRBJ2-7, with no clear D. The germline V and J ends were trimmed by 3 bases and 4 bases, with 17 bases remaining between them. Germline V gene sequence: CDR1 SGHDT, CDR2 YYEEEE. This CDR3 is 15 amino acids long. The CDR3 DNA reads TGTGCCAGCAGCTCTGGTGGCAGGACGTCGTACGAGCAGTACTTC. Translated: CASSSGGRTSYEQYF.